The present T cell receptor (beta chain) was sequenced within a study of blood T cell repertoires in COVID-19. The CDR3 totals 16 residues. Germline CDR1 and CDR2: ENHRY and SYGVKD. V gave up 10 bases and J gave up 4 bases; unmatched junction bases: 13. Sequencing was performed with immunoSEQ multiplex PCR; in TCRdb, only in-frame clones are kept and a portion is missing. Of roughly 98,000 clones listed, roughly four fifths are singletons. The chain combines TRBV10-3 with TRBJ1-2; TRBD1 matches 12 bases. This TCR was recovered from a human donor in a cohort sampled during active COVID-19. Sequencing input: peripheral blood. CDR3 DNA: TGTGCCACCATCTCGGGACAGGGGGCGCGGAGCTATGGCTACACCTTC. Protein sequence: CATISGQGARSYGYTF.